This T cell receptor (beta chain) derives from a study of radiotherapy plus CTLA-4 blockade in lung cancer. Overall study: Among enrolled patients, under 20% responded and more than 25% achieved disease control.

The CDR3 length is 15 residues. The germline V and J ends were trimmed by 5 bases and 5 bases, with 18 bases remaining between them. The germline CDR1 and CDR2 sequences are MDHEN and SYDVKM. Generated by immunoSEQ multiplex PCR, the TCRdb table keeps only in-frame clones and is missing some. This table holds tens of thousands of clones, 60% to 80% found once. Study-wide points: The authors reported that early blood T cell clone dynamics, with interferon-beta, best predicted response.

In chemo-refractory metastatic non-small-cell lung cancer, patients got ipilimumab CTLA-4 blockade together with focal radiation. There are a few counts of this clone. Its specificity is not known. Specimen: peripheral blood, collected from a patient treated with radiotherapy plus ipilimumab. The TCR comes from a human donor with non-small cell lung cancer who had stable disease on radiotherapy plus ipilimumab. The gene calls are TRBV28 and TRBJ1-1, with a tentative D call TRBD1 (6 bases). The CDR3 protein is CASSLVDRRKTEAFF. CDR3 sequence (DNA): TGTGCCAGCAGTCTCGTCGACAGGCGTAAGACTGAAGCTTTCTTT.